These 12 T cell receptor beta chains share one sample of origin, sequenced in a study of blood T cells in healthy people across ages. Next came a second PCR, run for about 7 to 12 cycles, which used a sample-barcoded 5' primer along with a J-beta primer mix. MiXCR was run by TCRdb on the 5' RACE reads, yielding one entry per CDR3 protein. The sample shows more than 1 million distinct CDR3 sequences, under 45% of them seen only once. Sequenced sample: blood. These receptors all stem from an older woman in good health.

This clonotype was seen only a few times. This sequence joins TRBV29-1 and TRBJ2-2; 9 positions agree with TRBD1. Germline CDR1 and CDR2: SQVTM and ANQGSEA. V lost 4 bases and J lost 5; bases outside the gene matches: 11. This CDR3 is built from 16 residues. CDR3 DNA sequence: TGCAGCGTTGTTGGGGTCGGGACAGGGAATACCGGGGAGCTGTTTTTT. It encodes CSVVGVGTGNTGELFF.

DNA of the CDR3: TGCAGCGTTGAAGAGGGGGCGGTTACGCAGTATTTT. Protein: CSVEEGAVTQYF. The gene calls are TRBV29-1 and TRBJ2-3; D might be TRBD1 (6 bases). There are 12 residues in the CDR3. With 0 bases removed from V and 8 bases from J, the gap between germline ends came to 9 bases. Per the germline V gene, CDR1 is SQVTM and CDR2 is ANQGSEA.

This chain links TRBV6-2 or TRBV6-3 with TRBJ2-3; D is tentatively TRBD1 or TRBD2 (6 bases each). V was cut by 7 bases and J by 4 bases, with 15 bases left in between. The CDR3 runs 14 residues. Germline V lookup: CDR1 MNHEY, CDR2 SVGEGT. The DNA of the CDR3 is TGTGCCAGCACTCACCGAAGGGGGGCAGATACGCAGTATTTT. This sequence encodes CASTHRRGADTQYF.

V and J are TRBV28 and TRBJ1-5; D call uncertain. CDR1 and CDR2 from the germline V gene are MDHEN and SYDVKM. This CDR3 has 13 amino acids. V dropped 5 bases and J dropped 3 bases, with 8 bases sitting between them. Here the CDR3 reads CASSPGFNQPQHF. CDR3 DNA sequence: TGTGCCAGCAGTCCGGGGTTCAATCAGCCCCAGCATTTT.

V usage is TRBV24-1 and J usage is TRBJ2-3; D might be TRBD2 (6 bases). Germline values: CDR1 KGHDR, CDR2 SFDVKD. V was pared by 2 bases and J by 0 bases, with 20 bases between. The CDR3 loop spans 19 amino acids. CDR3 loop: CATSDWRGRGKRSTDTQYF. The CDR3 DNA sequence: TGTGCCACCAGTGATTGGAGGGGACGGGGGAAGAGAAGCACAGATACGCAGTATTTT.

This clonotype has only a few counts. The chain's CDR3 is CSAGGDLAGNLHEQYF. Here the CDR3 DNA reads TGCAGTGCTGGGGGGGATCTAGCGGGAAATCTTCACGAGCAGTACTTC. This chain uses TRBV20-1 with TRBJ2-7; TRBD2 agrees at 9 bases. Germline V gene lookup returns CDR1 DFQATT and CDR2 SNEGSKA (reference sequence). CDR3 length: 16 amino acids. V lost 5 bases to trimming and J lost 5 bases; unmatched junction nucleotides: 16.

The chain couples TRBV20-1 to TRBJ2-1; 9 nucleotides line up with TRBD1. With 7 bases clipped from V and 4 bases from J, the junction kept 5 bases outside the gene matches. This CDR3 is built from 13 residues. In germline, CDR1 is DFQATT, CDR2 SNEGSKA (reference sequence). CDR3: CSGGTGKYNEQFF. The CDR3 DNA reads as TGCAGTGGAGGGACAGGGAAATACAATGAGCAGTTCTTC.

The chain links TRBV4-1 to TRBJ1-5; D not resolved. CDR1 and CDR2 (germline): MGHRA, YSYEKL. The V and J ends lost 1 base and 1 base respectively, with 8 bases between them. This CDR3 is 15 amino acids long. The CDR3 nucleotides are TGCGCCAGCAGCCAAGTCCGAGGGAGCAATCAGCCCCAGCATTTT. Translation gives CASSQVRGSNQPQHF.

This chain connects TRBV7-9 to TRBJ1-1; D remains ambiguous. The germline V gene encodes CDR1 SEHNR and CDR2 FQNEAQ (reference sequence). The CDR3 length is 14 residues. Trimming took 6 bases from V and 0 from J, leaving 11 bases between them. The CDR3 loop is CASSSRVMNTEAFF. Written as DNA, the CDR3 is TGTGCCAGCAGTTCGAGGGTAATGAACACTGAAGCTTTCTTT.

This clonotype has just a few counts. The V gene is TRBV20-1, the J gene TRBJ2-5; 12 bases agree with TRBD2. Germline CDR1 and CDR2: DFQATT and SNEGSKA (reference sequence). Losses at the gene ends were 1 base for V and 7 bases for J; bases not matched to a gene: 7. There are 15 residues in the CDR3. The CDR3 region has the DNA TGCAGTGCTAGAGCTACTAGCGGGAGGCCCGGGACCCAGTACTTC. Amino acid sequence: CSARATSGRPGTQYF.

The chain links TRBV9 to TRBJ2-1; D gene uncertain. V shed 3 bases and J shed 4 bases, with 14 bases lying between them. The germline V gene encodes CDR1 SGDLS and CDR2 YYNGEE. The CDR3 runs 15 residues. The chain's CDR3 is CASSAPSLSYNEQFF. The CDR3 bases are TGTGCCAGCAGCGCCCCATCCCTCTCTTACAATGAGCAGTTCTTC.

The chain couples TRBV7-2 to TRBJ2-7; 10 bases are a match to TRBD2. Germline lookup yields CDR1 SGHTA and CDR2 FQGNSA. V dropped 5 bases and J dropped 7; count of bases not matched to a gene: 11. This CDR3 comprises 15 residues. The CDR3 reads CASSRVLAGINEQYF. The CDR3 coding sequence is TGTGCCAGCAGCAGAGTACTAGCGGGGATCAATGAGCAGTACTTC.